This T cell receptor beta chain was profiled in a study of CD8+CD57+ T cells in acquired aplastic anemia. Study-wide findings and caveats: Patients versus controls showed no significant CD8+ Simpson's diversity difference.

Both TCR beta VDJ combination and CDR3 sequence profiling were carried out. Genomic DNA was the template for this profiling. TCRdb re-analysed the reads in MiXCR, keeping a single row per CDR3 protein. This table holds about 190,000 distinct CDR3 sequences, around 65% found once. This clonotype has ten or more counts. Its antigen is undetermined. CDR3 length: 15 residues. Germline CDR1 MGHRA, CDR2 YSYEKL. J lost 6 bases, V lost 0 bases, and 5 bases had no gene match. V usage is TRBV4-1 and J usage is TRBJ1-5; 7 bases align to TRBD1. Material for sequencing was sorted CD4+, CD8+, or CD8+CD57+ T cells (not recorded which) from PBMCs. This TCR was recovered from a human donor with severe aplastic anemia or a healthy control (not recorded which). CDR3 nucleotides: TGCGCCAGCAGCCAAGATTTGGCAGGGGGTCAGCCCCAGCATTTT. It codes for CASSQDLAGGQPQHF.